Reported below is one TCR beta chain. CDR1 is LNHDA and CDR2 is SQIVND in the germline V gene (reference sequence). This CDR3 contains 15 residues. These data originate in a study of blood T cell repertoires in COVID-19. Across the study: Sources were T cells, B-cell-depleted T cells, or PBMCs; the material itself was cDNA or gDNA.

Authors' processing steps: Using reference gene primer amplification, nucleated cell counts were estimated. Repertoires were generated with immunoSEQ multiplex PCR, while TCRdb's copy carries only in-frame clones and drops some. The V and J calls and clone size were taken over from that table, and D and trimming were inferred from the DNA. Seen here are 250,000 to 350,000 clones, roughly nine tenths observed once, and the top ten hold roughly 0.96%. This TCR was recovered from a middle-aged woman who had recovered from COVID-19. The sample was peripheral blood. The chain couples TRBV19 to TRBJ1-6, with D perhaps matching TRBD1 (6 bases). CDR3 amino acids: CAQPGGAAYNSPLHF. The CDR3 bases are TGTGCTCAACCGGGGGGGGCTGCCTATAATTCACCCCTCCACTTT.